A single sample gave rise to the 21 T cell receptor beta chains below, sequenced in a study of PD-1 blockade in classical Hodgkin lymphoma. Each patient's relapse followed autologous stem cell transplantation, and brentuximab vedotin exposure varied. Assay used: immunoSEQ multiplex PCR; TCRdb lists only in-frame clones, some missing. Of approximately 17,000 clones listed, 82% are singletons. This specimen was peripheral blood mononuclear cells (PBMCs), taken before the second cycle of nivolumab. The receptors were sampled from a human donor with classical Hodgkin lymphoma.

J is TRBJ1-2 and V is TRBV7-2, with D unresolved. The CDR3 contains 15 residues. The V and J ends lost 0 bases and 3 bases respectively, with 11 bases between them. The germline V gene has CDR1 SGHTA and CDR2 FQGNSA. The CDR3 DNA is TGTGCCAGCAGCTTAGCCCAGGCGTCCTACTATGGCTACACCTTC. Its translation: CASSLAQASYYGYTF. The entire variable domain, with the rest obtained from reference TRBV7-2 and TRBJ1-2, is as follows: GAGVSQSPSNKVTEKGKDVELRCDPISGHTALYWYRQSLGQGLEFLIYFQGNSAPDKSGLPSDRFSAERTGGSVSTLTIQRTQQEDSAVYLCASSLAQASYYGYTFGSGTRLTVV.

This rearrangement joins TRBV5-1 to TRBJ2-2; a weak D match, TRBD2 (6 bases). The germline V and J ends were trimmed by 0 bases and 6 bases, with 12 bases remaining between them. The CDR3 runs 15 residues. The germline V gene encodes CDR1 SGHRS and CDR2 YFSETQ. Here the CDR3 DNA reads TGCGCCAGCAGCTTGGCCCCGGGACTGCCCGGGGAGCTGTTTTTT. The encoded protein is CASSLAPGLPGELFF.

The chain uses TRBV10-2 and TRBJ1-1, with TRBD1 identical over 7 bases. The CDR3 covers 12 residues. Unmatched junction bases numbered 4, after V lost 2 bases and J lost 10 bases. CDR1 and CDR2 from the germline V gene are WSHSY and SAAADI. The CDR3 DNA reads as TGCGCCAGCAGTGAGATAGGGGGCCCAGCTTTCTTT. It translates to CASSEIGGPAFF.

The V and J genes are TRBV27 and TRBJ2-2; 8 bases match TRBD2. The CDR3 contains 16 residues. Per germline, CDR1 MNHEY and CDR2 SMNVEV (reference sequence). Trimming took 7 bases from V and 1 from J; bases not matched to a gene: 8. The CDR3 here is CASNPGLAVNTGELFF. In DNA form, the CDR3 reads TGTGCCAGCAACCCCGGACTAGCTGTGAACACCGGGGAGCTGTTTTTT.

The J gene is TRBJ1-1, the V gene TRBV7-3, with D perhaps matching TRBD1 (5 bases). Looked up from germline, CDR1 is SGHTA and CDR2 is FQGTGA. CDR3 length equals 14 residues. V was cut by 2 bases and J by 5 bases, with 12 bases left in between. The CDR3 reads CASSLGPGRTEAFF. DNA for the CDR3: TGTGCCAGCAGCTTAGGGCCAGGGCGAACTGAAGCTTTCTTT. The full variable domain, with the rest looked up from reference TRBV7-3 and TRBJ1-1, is GAGVSQTPSNKVTEKGKYVELRCDPISGHTALYWYRQSLGQGPEFLIYFQGTGAADDSGLPNDRFFAVRPEGSVSTLKIQRTERGDSAVYLCASSLGPGRTEAFFGQGTRLTVV.

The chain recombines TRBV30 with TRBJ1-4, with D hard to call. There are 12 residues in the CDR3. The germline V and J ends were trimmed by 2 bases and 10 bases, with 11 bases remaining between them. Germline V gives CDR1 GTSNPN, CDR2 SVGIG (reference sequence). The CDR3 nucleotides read TGTGCCTGGAGTAACAGAGAAGGAAAACTGTTTTTT. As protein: CAWSNREGKLFF.

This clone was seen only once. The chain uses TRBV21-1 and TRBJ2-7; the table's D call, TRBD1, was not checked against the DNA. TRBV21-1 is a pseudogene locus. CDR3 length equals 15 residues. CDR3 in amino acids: CASSTRKQVPYEQYF. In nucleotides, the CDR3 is TGTGCCAGCAGCACAAGGAAGCAGGTCCCCTACGAGCAGTACTTC.

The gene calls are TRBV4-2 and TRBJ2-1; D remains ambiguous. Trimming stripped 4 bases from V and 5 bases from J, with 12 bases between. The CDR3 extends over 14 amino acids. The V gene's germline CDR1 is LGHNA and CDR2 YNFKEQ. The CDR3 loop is CASSRDLENNEQFF. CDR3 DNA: TGTGCCAGCAGCCGAGACTTGGAAAACAATGAGCAGTTCTTC.

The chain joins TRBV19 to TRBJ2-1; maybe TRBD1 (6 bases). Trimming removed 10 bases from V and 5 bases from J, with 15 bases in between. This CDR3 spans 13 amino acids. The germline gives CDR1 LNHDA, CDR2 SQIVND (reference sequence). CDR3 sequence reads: CAIKTAGDNEQFF. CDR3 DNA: TGTGCCATCAAGACGGCAGGGGACAATGAGCAGTTCTTC.

The CDR3 spells CASSPNTGITDTQYF. The CDR3 bases are TGTGCCAGCAGCCCGAACACAGGGATAACAGATACGCAGTATTTT. The chain recombines TRBV7-2 with TRBJ2-3, with D perhaps TRBD1 (6 bases). V lost 5 bases, J lost 3 bases, and 15 bases lay in between. From germline, CDR1 is SGHTA and CDR2 FQGNSA. The CDR3 is made up of 15 amino acids.

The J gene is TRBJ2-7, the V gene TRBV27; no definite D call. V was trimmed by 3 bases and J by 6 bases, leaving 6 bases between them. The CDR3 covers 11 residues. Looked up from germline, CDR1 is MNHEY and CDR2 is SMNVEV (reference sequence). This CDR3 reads CASSFGSEQYF. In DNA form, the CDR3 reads TGTGCCAGCAGTTTTGGGTCCGAGCAGTACTTC.

For the CDR3, the DNA is TGTGCCAGCTCTCAGGACAGGTCTGGGGCCAACGTCCTGACTTTC. Encoded protein: CASSQDRSGANVLTF. J is TRBJ2-6 and V is TRBV18; TRBD1 aligns across 7 bases. The CDR3 spans 15 residues. After removal of 6 bases from V and 1 base from J, the junction contained 3 bases not matched to a gene. The germline CDR1 and CDR2 sequences are KGHSH and LQKENI.

CDR3 protein: CASTPRGADGYTF. In DNA form, the CDR3 reads TGTGCCAGCACACCCAGGGGCGCAGATGGCTACACCTTC. The J gene is TRBJ1-2, the V gene TRBV6-5; weak D call: TRBD1 (6 bases). This CDR3 is built from 13 residues. V gave up 7 bases and J gave up 6 bases, with 15 bases separating them. Germline assignment: CDR1 MNHEY and CDR2 SVGAGI.

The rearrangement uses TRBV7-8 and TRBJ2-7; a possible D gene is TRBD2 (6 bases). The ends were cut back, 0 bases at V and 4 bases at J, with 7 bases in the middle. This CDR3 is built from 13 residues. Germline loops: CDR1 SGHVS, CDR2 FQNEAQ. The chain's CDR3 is CASSLAGGYEQYF. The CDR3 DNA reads TGTGCCAGCAGCTTAGCGGGGGGTTACGAGCAGTACTTC.

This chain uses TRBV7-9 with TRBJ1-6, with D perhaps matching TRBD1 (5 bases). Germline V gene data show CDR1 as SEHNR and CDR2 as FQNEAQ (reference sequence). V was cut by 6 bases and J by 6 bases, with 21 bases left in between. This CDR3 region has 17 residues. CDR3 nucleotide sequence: TGTGCCAGCAGGAAAAGGACACTTAAGACATTTAATTCACCCCTCCACTTT. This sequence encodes CASRKRTLKTFNSPLHF.

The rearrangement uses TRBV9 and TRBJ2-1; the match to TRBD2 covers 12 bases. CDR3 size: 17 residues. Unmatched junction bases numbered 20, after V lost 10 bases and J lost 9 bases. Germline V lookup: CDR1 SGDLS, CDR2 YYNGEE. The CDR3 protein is CACIGQSMLTSGGEQFF. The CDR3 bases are TGTGCCTGCATCGGACAGAGTATGTTGACTAGCGGGGGTGAGCAGTTCTTC.

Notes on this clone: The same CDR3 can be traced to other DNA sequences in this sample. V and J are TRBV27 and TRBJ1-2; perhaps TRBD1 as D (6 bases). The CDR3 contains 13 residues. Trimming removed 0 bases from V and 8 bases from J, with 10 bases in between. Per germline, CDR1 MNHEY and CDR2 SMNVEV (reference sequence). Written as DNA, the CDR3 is TGTGCCAGCAGTTTATCGACAGGAGGCGGCTACACCTTC. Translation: CASSLSTGGGYTF.

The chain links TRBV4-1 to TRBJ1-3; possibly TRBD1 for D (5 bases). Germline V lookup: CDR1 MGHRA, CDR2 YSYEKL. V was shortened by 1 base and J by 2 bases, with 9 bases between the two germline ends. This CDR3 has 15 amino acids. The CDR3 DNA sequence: TGCGCCAGCAGCCAAGTTGCGGGGCCTGGAAACACCATATATTTT. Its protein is CASSQVAGPGNTIYF.

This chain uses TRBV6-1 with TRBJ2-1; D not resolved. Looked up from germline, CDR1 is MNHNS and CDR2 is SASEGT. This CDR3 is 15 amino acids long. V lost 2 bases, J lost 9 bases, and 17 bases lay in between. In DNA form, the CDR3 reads TGTGCCAGCAGTGAAAGATCTTTATCAGGCGGTGAGCAGTTCTTC. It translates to CASSERSLSGGEQFF.

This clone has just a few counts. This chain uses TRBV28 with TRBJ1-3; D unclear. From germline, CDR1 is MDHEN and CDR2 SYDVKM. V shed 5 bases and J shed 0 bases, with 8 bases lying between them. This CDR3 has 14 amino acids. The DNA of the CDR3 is TGTGCCAGCAGTATGGTGATCTCTGGAAACACCATATATTTT. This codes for CASSMVISGNTIYF.

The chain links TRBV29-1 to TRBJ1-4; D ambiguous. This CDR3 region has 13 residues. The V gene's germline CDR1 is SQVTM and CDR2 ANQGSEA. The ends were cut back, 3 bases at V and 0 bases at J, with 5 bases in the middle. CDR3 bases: TGCAGCGTTGACGACGCAACTAATGAAAAACTGTTTTTT. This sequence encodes CSVDDATNEKLFF. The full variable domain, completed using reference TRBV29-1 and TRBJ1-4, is SAVISQKPSRDICQRGTSLTIQCQVDSQVTMMFWYRQQPGQSLTLIATANQGSEATYESGFVIDKFPISRPNLTFSTLTVSNMSPEDSSIYLCSVDDATNEKLFFGSGTQLSVL.